This TCR beta chain was identified in a study of cytomegalovirus exposure and HLA in healthy donors. Study findings and constraints: In a later analysis, a missense DCLRE1C variant was linked to TCR beta V- and J-gene trimming. More clonal expansion characterized HLA-associated TCR beta chains than equally common others in a later analysis. TCR sequences were mostly rare, though some public TCRs occurred in many donors.

Germline V gene sequence: CDR1 GTSNPN, CDR2 SVGIG (reference sequence). CDR3 size: 13 residues. Trimming removed 3 bases at V and 4 bases at J, with 11 bases between. Of note for this clone: Its antigen remains unidentified.

The PCR was carried out with 60 Vbeta primers and 13 Jbeta primers. Generated by immunoSEQ multiplex PCR, the TCRdb table keeps only in-frame clones and is missing some. Of around 100,000 clones detected, approximately 70% appear once; the ten largest clones hold more than 0.7%. The material sequenced was PBMCs. The receptor's source is a woman aged 30 to 39 in good health and CMV-seronegative. The chain combines TRBV30 with TRBJ2-3; D perhaps matches TRBD2 (5 bases). CDR3 region: CAWRTRDPDTQYF. The CDR3 DNA sequence: TGTGCCTGGAGGACGAGGGATCCAGATACGCAGTATTTT.